The rows below give T cell receptor beta chains drawn from one sample of a study of cytomegalovirus exposure and HLA in healthy donors. Profiled with immunoSEQ multiplex PCR; TCRdb holds only in-frame clones, not every one. The sample lists about 84,000 clones, about nine tenths occurring once. Sequenced input: PBMCs. Receptors originate from a man aged 25 to 40 in good health and CMV-seronegative. CDR3s include the opening cysteine and the closing phenylalanine or tryptophan. D genes are given only for firm matches. Clone sizes are given selectively: once, few, many, or a class where the clone is expanded.

v_call	clone_size	d_call	j_call	cdr3_aa	cdr3_nt
TRBV19	.	.	TRBJ2-2	CASSYRDTGELFF	TGTGCCAGTAGTTACCGGGACACCGGGGAGCTGTTTTTT
TRBV4-1	.	TRBD2	TRBJ2-1	CASSQKILPGLASNEQFF	TGCGCCAGCAGCCAAAAAATTTTACCGGGACTAGCTAGCAATGAGCAGTTCTTC
TRBV7-9	.	.	TRBJ2-2	CASSGRGLMNTGELFF	TGTGCCAGCAGCGGAAGGGGTCTGATGAACACCGGGGAGCTGTTTTTT
TRBV5-1	.	.	TRBJ1-1	CASSSTTGNTEAFF	TGCGCCAGCAGCTCGACGACAGGGAACACTGAAGCTTTCTTT
TRBV10-3	.	.	TRBJ1-6	CAINNRAGYNSPLHF	TGTGCCATCAACAACCGGGCGGGATATAATTCACCCCTCCACTTT
TRBV19	.	.	TRBJ2-7	CASSDSYYEQYF	TGTGCCAGTAGTGACAGTTACTACGAGCAGTACTTC
TRBV5-1	.	.	TRBJ2-3	CASSSLGTMSTDTQYF	TGCGCCAGCAGCTCCCTCGGGACAATGTCCACAGATACGCAGTATTTT
TRBV6-6	.	.	TRBJ2-3	CASSYGAGYTDTQYF	TGTGCCAGCAGTTACGGCGCGGGATACACAGATACGCAGTATTTT
TRBV15	.	TRBD2	TRBJ2-3	CATSQTSGGPQGGGTDTQYF	TGTGCCACCAGCCAGACTAGCGGGGGACCCCAAGGGGGAGGCACAGATACGCAGTATTTT
TRBV2	once	TRBD1	TRBJ1-5	CASSDRGQGANQPQHF	TGTGCCAGCAGCGACCGGGGACAGGGGGCCAATCAGCCCCAGCATTTT
TRBV7-4	.	TRBD2	TRBJ2-7	CASSPEREPSSIQYEQYF	TGTGCCAGCAGCCCCGAGCGGGAGCCGTCCTCGATTCAATACGAGCAGTACTTC
TRBV30	.	.	TRBJ1-1	CAWRRTVYEAFF	TGTGCCTGGCGGAGGACGGTCTATGAAGCTTTCTTT
TRBV4-1	.	.	TRBJ1-4	CASSQVANEKLFF	TGCGCCAGCAGCCAAGTGGCCAATGAAAAACTGTTTTTT
TRBV7-9	once	.	TRBJ1-3	CASSLPRETSGNTIYF	TGTGCCAGCAGCTTGCCGAGGGAGACCTCTGGAAACACCATATATTTT
TRBV10-1	.	.	TRBJ1-1	CASSPIRGRGNTEAFF	TGCGCCAGCAGTCCAATTCGAGGCAGGGGCAACACTGAAGCTTTCTTT
TRBV6-5	few	.	TRBJ1-5	CASSPKQGNQPQHF	TGTGCCAGCAGTCCAAAACAGGGAAATCAGCCCCAGCATTTT
TRBV2	.	TRBD1	TRBJ2-7	CASSLIRLTGVSYEQYF	TGTGCCAGCAGTCTAATCCGCCTGACAGGGGTCTCCTACGAGCAGTACTTC
TRBV11-2	.	TRBD1	TRBJ1-6	CASREFGRGLSNSPLHF	TGTGCCAGCAGAGAATTCGGCAGGGGGCTATCAAATTCACCCCTCCACTTT
TRBV19	.	TRBD1	TRBJ2-1	CASSSNRGRYNEQFF	TGTGCCAGTAGTAGCAACAGGGGACGCTACAATGAGCAGTTCTTC
TRBV9	.	TRBD1	TRBJ1-1	CASKKTGQGGGDTEAFF	TGTGCCAGCAAAAAAACAGGACAGGGCGGAGGAGACACTGAAGCTTTCTTT
TRBV5-1	.	TRBD2	TRBJ2-5	CASSLDQRGGEETQYF	TGCGCCAGCAGCTTGGATCAGCGGGGGGGCGAAGAGACCCAGTACTTC
TRBV6-6	.	.	TRBJ2-7	CASSYEQGGWQYF	TGTGCCAGCAGTTACGAGCAGGGGGGATGGCAGTACTTC
TRBV6-6	once	TRBD1	TRBJ2-1	CASSGTGGNNEQFF	TGTGCCAGTTCCGGGACAGGGGGCAACAATGAGCAGTTCTTC
TRBV30	.	.	TRBJ2-1	CAWSTPGQYNEQFF	TGTGCCTGGAGTACCCCGGGACAATACAATGAGCAGTTCTTC
TRBV27	.	.	TRBJ1-5	CASSLTQGIGNQPQHF	TGTGCCAGCAGTTTAACCCAGGGGATCGGGAATCAGCCCCAGCATTTT
TRBV5-8	.	.	TRBJ2-2	CASSLPREGADTGELFF	TGTGCCAGCAGCTTGCCACGGGAGGGGGCGGACACCGGGGAGCTGTTTTTT
TRBV6-1	.	TRBD1	TRBJ1-2	CASSARDSGYTF	TGTGCCAGCAGTGCCCGGGACAGTGGCTACACCTTC
TRBV7-3	.	TRBD2	TRBJ2-3	CASSLLALISGSDADTQYF	TGTGCCAGCAGCTTATTAGCCTTGATTAGCGGGAGTGACGCAGATACGCAGTATTTT
TRBV15	.	.	TRBJ1-1	CATSREARREAFF	TGTGCCACCAGCAGAGAGGCCAGGAGGGAAGCTTTCTTT
TRBV7-3	once	.	TRBJ2-1	CASSRTLGDEQFF	TGTGCCAGCAGCAGGACCCTCGGGGATGAGCAGTTCTTC
TRBV6-1	.	.	TRBJ2-6	CASSEYRAGANVLTF	TGTGCCAGCAGTGAGTACAGGGCTGGGGCCAACGTCCTGACTTTC
TRBV28	.	.	TRBJ1-1	CASISGTEAFF	TGTGCCAGCATCTCAGGCACTGAAGCTTTCTTT
TRBV19	.	.	TRBJ2-1	CASSIGGYNEQFF	TGTGCCAGTAGTATAGGCGGGTACAATGAGCAGTTCTTC
TRBV9	.	.	TRBJ1-3	CASSVVPGSGNTIYF	TGTGCCAGCAGCGTAGTGCCCGGGTCTGGAAACACCATATATTTT
TRBV27	.	.	TRBJ2-4	CASRPLGGPKNIQYF	TGTGCCAGCAGACCCCTCGGAGGGCCCAAAAACATTCAGTACTTC
TRBV2	.	TRBD2	TRBJ2-2	CASTSSGEVNTGELFF	TGTGCCAGCACCTCTAGCGGGGAGGTCAACACCGGGGAGCTGTTTTTT
TRBV7-2	.	TRBD2	TRBJ2-3	CASSQTSGGNTDTQYF	TGTGCCAGCAGCCAGACTAGCGGGGGGAACACAGATACGCAGTATTTT
TRBV15	once	TRBD2	TRBJ2-7	CATNEWPSGSSYEQYF	TGTGCCACCAACGAATGGCCTAGCGGGAGCAGTTACGAGCAGTACTTC
TRBV7-3	.	.	TRBJ1-1	CASSLNRNTEAFF	TGTGCCAGCAGCTTAAACAGGAACACTGAAGCTTTCTTT
TRBV5-1	once	TRBD2	TRBJ2-5	CASSWGLAGLKGETQYF	TGCGCCAGCAGCTGGGGGTTAGCGGGATTGAAAGGGGAGACCCAGTACTTC
TRBV6-5	.	TRBD2	TRBJ2-1	CASSLFAGGSNEQFF	TGTGCCAGCAGTCTTTTCGCGGGGGGGTCGAATGAGCAGTTCTTC
TRBV5-1	once	.	TRBJ1-3	CASSLGPSGNTIYF	TGCGCCAGCAGCTTGGGACCTAGTGGAAACACCATATATTTT
TRBV10-3	.	TRBD1	TRBJ1-6	CAISLGQNNSPLHF	TGTGCCATCAGCCTGGGACAGAATAATTCACCCCTCCACTTT
TRBV19	few	.	TRBJ2-1	CASSGYEREQFF	TGTGCCAGTAGTGGCTACGAGAGGGAGCAGTTCTTC
TRBV5-4	.	TRBD1	TRBJ1-4	CASSWGDRSSEKLFF	TGTGCCAGCAGCTGGGGGGACAGGTCCAGTGAAAAACTGTTTTTT